These T cell receptor beta chains were read from a single sample in a study of blood T cell repertoires in COVID-19. Clones were read by immunoSEQ multiplex PCR, and TCRdb kept only the in-frame ones, dropping some. The top ten clones hold roughly 10% of a sample with 200,000 to 250,000 clones, around 90% of them seen once. The material sequenced was PBMCs or T cells enriched from blood (not recorded which). All receptors derive from a man aged 25-40 years who had recovered from COVID-19. Both conserved end residues are part of each CDR3. D genes are given only for firm matches. A clone size is listed for some rows: how often the clone was seen (once, few, many), or a class if it is expanded.

clone size	CDR3 length	D gene	V gene	J gene	CDR3 DNA	CDR3 protein
.	18	.	TRBV21-1	TRBJ2-1	.	CASSEVASGSRSYNEQFF
.	15	TRBD1	TRBV27	TRBJ1-5	TGTGCCAGCAAGGGATTAGGGGGCCCCCCAGGGCCCCAGCATTTT	CASKGLGGPPGPQHF
.	14	.	TRBV9	TRBJ1-3	TGTGCCAGCAGCGTAGTTTGGCGAGGGAACACCATATATTTT	CASSVVWRGNTIYF
.	14	.	TRBV16	TRBJ1-5	TGTGCCAGCACCCAAACTCCGGGGAATCAGCCCCAGCATTTT	CASTQTPGNQPQHF
.	16	TRBD1	TRBV19	TRBJ1-2	TGTGCCAGTAGTATCAACAGAAGACAGGGGCACTATGGCTACACCTTC	CASSINRRQGHYGYTF
.	15	TRBD1	TRBV7-9	TRBJ2-7	TGTGCCAGCAGCCCTGCGGGGACAGGGGTCTCGAAGCAGTACTTC	CASSPAGTGVSKQYF
.	12	TRBD1	TRBV7-2	TRBJ2-7	TGTGCCAGCAGCTCTCAGGGGGAGGAGCAGTACTTC	CASSSQGEEQYF
.	16	TRBD1	TRBV7-9	TRBJ2-5	TGTGCCAGCACCACGGGACAGGGGGCTTTCGGTGAGACCCAGTACTTC	CASTTGQGAFGETQYF
.	14	TRBD1	TRBV28	TRBJ1-2	TGTGCCAGCAGTATCGGGACAGGGGCAGATGGCTACACCTTC	CASSIGTGADGYTF
.	15	TRBD2	TRBV14	TRBJ2-5	TGTGCCAGCAGCCAAGATTGGGGGACTAGAGGGACCCAGTACTTC	CASSQDWGTRGTQYF
.	14	.	TRBV5-1	TRBJ2-1	TGCGCCAGCAGCTCGGACTCATCCTACAATGAGCAGTTCTTC	CASSSDSSYNEQFF
.	16	.	TRBV4-2	TRBJ1-1	TGTGCCAGCAGCCAAGTGTGGCCCCTAGCGGACACTGAAGCTTTCTTT	CASSQVWPLADTEAFF
.	16	TRBD2	TRBV11-2	TRBJ2-1	TGTGCCAGCAGCAGAGCCCGGGGGGGGGACCACAATGAGCAGTTCTTC	CASSRARGGDHNEQFF
.	15	.	TRBV7-2	TRBJ2-7	TGTGCCAGCAGCCACCGGGACTCGAGCTCCTACGAGCAGTACTTC	CASSHRDSSSYEQYF
once	14	.	TRBV10-3	TRBJ1-6	TGTGCCATCAGTGCGACGACGGGGAATTCACCCCTCCACTTT	CAISATTGNSPLHF
.	13	.	TRBV30	TRBJ1-5	TGTGCCTGGAGCCTCCAGGATCATCAGCCCCAGCATTTT	CAWSLQDHQPQHF
once	15	TRBD1	TRBV19	TRBJ1-2	TGTGCCAGTAGTATCCCCGGACAGGGCGCCTATGGCTACACCTTC	CASSIPGQGAYGYTF
.	15	TRBD2	TRBV5-1	TRBJ2-2	TGCGCCAGCAGGATGGCGGGGGGGCCCACCGGGGAGCTGTTTTTT	CASRMAGGPTGELFF
.	15	.	TRBV5-6	TRBJ2-3	TGTGCCAGCAGCTTGATGGGAGCCAGCACAGATACGCAGTATTTT	CASSLMGASTDTQYF
.	12	.	TRBV2	TRBJ2-5	TGTGCCATCGGTGGGGGGGCAGAGACCCAGTACTTC	CAIGGGAETQYF
.	14	TRBD1	TRBV14	TRBJ2-2	TGTGCCAGCAGCTCACAGGGGGTGGCCGGGGAGCTGTTTTTT	CASSSQGVAGELFF
.	15	TRBD2	TRBV5-1	TRBJ2-7	TGCGCCAGCAGTGTCGGGGCTAGCGGGGCTGTGGAGCAGTACTTC	CASSVGASGAVEQYF
.	17	TRBD2	TRBV23-1	TRBJ2-7	TGCGCCAGCAGTCATCGAGGTAGCGGGAGGGCCGTTTGGGAGCAGTACTTC	CASSHRGSGRAVWEQYF
.	11	.	TRBV6-5	TRBJ1-1	TGTGCCAGCAGAGCGAACACTGAAGCTTTCTTT	CASRANTEAFF
.	14	.	TRBV10-2	TRBJ2-5	TGCGCCAGCAGTGCGAGGGTCGGGGAGGAGACCCAGTACTTC	CASSARVGEETQYF